The T cell receptor (beta chain) under discussion was sequenced for a study of blood T cell repertoires in COVID-19 (dated by TCRdb to between 2020 and 2021). Turning to the overall study: The collaborator samples originated in the United States, Italy and Spain and spanned the acute and convalescent phases of COVID-19. The prospective study material was composed of cDNA or gDNA derived from T cells, B-cell-depleted T cells, or PBMCs. Subjects who had been exposed to COVID-19, were actively infected with it, or had recovered from it provided the deeply sampled blood TCRbeta repertoires that made up the dataset. The repertoires were made available in a free public database intended to serve as a resource for research on the immune response to SARS-CoV-2. Samples were obtained from the ongoing ImmuneRACE study (first 160 participants) and from 1,254 subjects provided by 6 global collaborators. Nearly every sample came with metadata listing a de-identified subject ID, COVID-19 status, age in years and sex. Where available, HLA class I and class II types were taken from metadata supplied by the sample provider and were not determined by assay-based typing. Summary of the overall study and its limitations: Clinical and demographic metadata were provided uncurated, with the amount varying by source and participant.

On this clone: Its binding antigen is unknown. No much larger clonotype is one base removed from it; base qualities were not supplied.

The immunoSEQ Assay, a bias-controlled multiplex PCR, was used to amplify TCRbeta CDR3 regions from genomic DNA. Turning to the authors' computational methods: Within the assay, amplification of reference gene primers was used to estimate how many nucleated cells each sample contained. Sequence reads were collapsed and filtered to measure the absolute abundance of every unique TCRbeta CDR3 rearrangement. Productive Simpson clonality was computed per sample as the square root of Simpson's diversity index over productive rearrangements. TCRdb retrieved this table from immuneACCESS and kept in-frame rearrangements only. Not all clones are present; in checked studies, unresolved V genes account for under half, and no reason is known for the remainder. That table supplies the V and J calls and clone size; D and trimming were determined from the DNA. The sample profile shows 200,000 to 250,000 clones; roughly 88% of them were found once. More than 3% of the sample is in the top ten clones.

In the prospective study, participants were about 18 to 95 years old, resided in 25 or so geographic areas of the United States, and were enrolled through a virtual design. Cohort assignment in the prospective study relied on participant-reported clinical history from a screening survey and a study questionnaire. A participant counted as exposed if, within 2 weeks of entering the study, that participant had been in contact with someone who had a PCR-confirmed or clinician-diagnosed COVID-19 case. Mobile phlebotomists in the prospective study collected whole blood, serum and a nasopharyngeal or oropharyngeal swab from every participant. Prospective study participants could optionally give additional blood draws and questionnaires over a roughly 2-month period. Prospective study blood samples were shipped either frozen or at room temperature before DNA extraction. The germline V gene gives CDR1 as SQVTM and CDR2 as ANQGSEA. Relative to germline, V is missing 6 bases and J is missing 2 bases, with 10 bases of the junction outside any gene match. The CDR3 starts with the cysteine, ends with the phenylalanine, and has 14 residues. Kept here is only the CDR3 DNA, which spans 42 bases and is read in frame from base 1.

What was sequenced was PBMCs or T cells enriched from blood (not recorded which). The chain is made from TRBV29-1 and TRBJ2-7, with 7 middle bases fitting TRBD1. The source of this sequence is a woman aged 25 to 45 who had been exposed to COVID-19. The nucleotides read TGCAGCGTCGAACAGGGGCCATCCACCTACGAGCAGTACTTC. This is translated as CSVEQGPSTYEQYF.